This passage covers 11 T cell receptor beta chains from one sample sequenced in a study of beta chain features in type 1 diabetes. All of the isolated RNA was reverse transcribed, so expressed TCRB transcripts were sequenced. Sequenced by immunoSEQ multiplex PCR; TCRdb stores in-frame clones only, minus some. This sample carries some 270,000 clones, approximately 8.1% of them seen once, and the ten largest clones take more than 0.9%. The sequenced sample consisted of central memory CD4+ T cells from blood. These receptors originate from a woman aged 18-29 years in good health.

This clone was seen more than once but under ten times. The chain employs TRBV27 and TRBJ1-4; no firm D call. This CDR3 contains 15 residues. The germline CDR1 and CDR2 sequences are MNHEY and SMNVEV (reference sequence). Trimming pared 2 bases from V and 3 bases from J, leaving 10 bases between. The CDR3 here is CASSLLGGANEKLFF. CDR3 nucleotides: TGTGCCAGCAGTTTACTCGGTGGAGCTAATGAAAAACTGTTTTTT.

This clone was found a few times. The rearrangement uses TRBV14 and TRBJ2-7, with 8 nucleotides matching TRBD2. This CDR3 is built from 17 residues. CDR1 is SGHDN, CDR2 FVKESK, per germline. V lost 0 bases and J lost 0; bases outside the gene matches: 7. CDR3 region: CASSQETFSGSSYEQYF. In DNA form, the CDR3 reads TGTGCCAGCAGCCAAGAGACATTCAGCGGGAGCTCCTACGAGCAGTACTTC.

This chain uses TRBV6-5 with TRBJ1-2, with D possibly being TRBD1 (6 bases). The germline V gene has CDR1 MNHEY and CDR2 SVGAGI. This CDR3 is built from 15 residues. V was cut by 3 bases and J by 8 bases, with 19 bases left in between. The DNA of the CDR3 is TGTGCCAGCAGTTATTCCGGGACATCGGGAGGGGGCTACACCTTC. It codes for CASSYSGTSGGGYTF.

V and J are TRBV7-9 and TRBJ2-7; D unresolved. The germline CDR1 and CDR2 sequences are SEHNR and FQNEAQ (reference sequence). The CDR3 loop spans 13 amino acids. V was clipped by 5 bases and J by 6 bases, with 14 bases between them. CDR3 in DNA: TGTGCCAGCAGCCCCTCGTTTCGGCGCGAGCAGTACTTC. It translates to CASSPSFRREQYF.

This clone was counted ten times or more. V usage is TRBV27 and J usage is TRBJ2-7; 10 bases map to TRBD2. There are 14 residues in the CDR3. Trimming at V came to 5 bases and at J to 5 bases, leaving 6 bases not matched to a gene. CDR1 is MNHEY, CDR2 SMNVEV, per germline (reference sequence). CDR3 sequence: CASSRLAGGHEQYV. CDR3 coding DNA: TGTGCCAGCAGTCGGTTAGCGGGGGGACACGAGCAGTACGTC.

In this sample, this clone turned up a few times. The V and J genes are TRBV5-6 and TRBJ2-4, with unresolved D. Looked up from germline, CDR1 is SGHDT and CDR2 is YYEEEE. V was cut by 3 bases and J by 6 bases, with 16 bases left in between. The CDR3 runs 15 residues. CDR3 bases: TGTGCCAGCAGCTCGCTGGCAAACACGGGAAACATTCAGTACTTC. Translating gives CASSSLANTGNIQYF.

The rearrangement uses TRBV5-4 and TRBJ2-5; the match to TRBD1 covers 9 bases. V shed 0 bases, J shed 4 bases, and the junction held 7 bases outside the gene matches. From germline, CDR1 is SGHNT and CDR2 YYREEE (reference sequence). The CDR3 is 16 residues long. CDR3 protein: CASSLGVTGGAETQYF. In DNA form, the CDR3 reads TGTGCCAGCAGCTTGGGGGTCACAGGGGGCGCAGAGACCCAGTACTTC.

The chain couples TRBV30 to TRBJ2-7; D is undetermined. Trimming left V 0 bases short and J 0 bases short, with 12 bases between. The germline gives CDR1 GTSNPN, CDR2 SVGIG (reference sequence). This CDR3 has 15 amino acids. The CDR3 DNA sequence: TGTGCCTGGAGTGTGGGTGGGAAGAGCTCCTACGAGCAGTACTTC. It codes for CAWSVGGKSSYEQYF.

The sample holds one count of this clone. The J gene is TRBJ2-3, the V gene TRBV23-1; 14 bases match TRBD2. TRBV23-1 is filed as an ORF, its function uncertain. V shed 11 bases, J shed 3 bases, and the junction held 28 bases outside the gene matches. CDR3 length: 22 residues. CDR3 nucleotide sequence: TGCGCCCCCCGGGGACTAGCGGGAGTAGAGAGATTGGGAGAGGAGGGGACAGATACGCAGTATTTT. It specifies CAPRGLAGVERLGEEGTDTQYF.

In its sample, this clone was seen many times. The CDR3 loop is CASSEWAGRQHF. In DNA, the CDR3 is TGTGCCAGCAGTGAATGGGCGGGTCGCCAGCATTTT. V gene TRBV25-1 combines with J gene TRBJ1-5; D ambiguous. Trimming took 1 base from V and 12 from J, leaving 10 bases between them. The CDR3 loop spans 12 amino acids. Per the germline V gene, CDR1 is MGHDK and CDR2 is SYGVNS. The full variable domain, completed using reference TRBV25-1 and TRBJ1-5, is EADIYQTPRYLVIGTGKKITLECSQTMGHDKMYWYQQDPGMELHLIHYSYGVNSTEKGDLSSESTVSRIRTEHFPLTLESARPSHTSQYLCASSEWAGRQHFGDGTRLSIL.

The chain carries TRBV11-3 and TRBJ2-1; 7 bases agree with TRBD2. Germline CDR1 is SGHNT and CDR2 is YENEEA. The CDR3 loop spans 15 amino acids. Trimming took 2 bases from V and 7 from J; bases not matched to a gene: 8. This CDR3 reads CASSLLPAGVNEQFF. For the CDR3, the DNA is TGTGCCAGCAGCTTACTGCCCGCGGGAGTTAATGAGCAGTTCTTC.